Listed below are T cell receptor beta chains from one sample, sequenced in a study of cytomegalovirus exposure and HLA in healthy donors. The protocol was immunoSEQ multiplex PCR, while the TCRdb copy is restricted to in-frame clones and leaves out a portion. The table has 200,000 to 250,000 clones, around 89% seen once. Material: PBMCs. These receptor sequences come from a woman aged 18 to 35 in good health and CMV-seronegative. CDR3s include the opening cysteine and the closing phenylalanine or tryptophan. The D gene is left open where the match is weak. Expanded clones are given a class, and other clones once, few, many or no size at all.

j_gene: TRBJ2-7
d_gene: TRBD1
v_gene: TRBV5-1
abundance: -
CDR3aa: CASSLVPGQGYEQYF
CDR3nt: TGCGCCAGCAGCTTGGTACCGGGACAGGGTTACGAGCAGTACTTC

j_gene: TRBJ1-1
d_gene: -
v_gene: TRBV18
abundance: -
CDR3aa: CASSPSGFTEAFF
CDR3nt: TGTGCCAGCTCACCCTCAGGGTTTACTGAAGCTTTCTTT

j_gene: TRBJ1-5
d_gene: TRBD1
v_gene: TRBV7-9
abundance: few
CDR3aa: CASSFGRQGDQPQHF
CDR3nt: TGTGCCAGCAGCTTCGGTCGGCAGGGGGATCAGCCCCAGCATTTT

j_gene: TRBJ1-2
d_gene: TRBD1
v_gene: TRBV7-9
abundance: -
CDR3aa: CASSLGTEHYGYTF
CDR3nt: TGTGCCAGCAGCCTCGGGACAGAGCACTATGGCTACACCTTC

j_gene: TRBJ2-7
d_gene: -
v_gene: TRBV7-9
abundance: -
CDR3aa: CASSLELGSHEQYF
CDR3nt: TGTGCCAGCAGCTTAGAATTGGGGAGCCACGAGCAGTACTTC

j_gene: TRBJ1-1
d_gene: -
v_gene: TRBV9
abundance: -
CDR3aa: CASSVASVNTEAFF
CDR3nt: TGTGCCAGCAGCGTAGCTAGCGTGAACACTGAAGCTTTCTTT

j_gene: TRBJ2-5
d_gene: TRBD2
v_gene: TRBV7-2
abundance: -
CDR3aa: CASSPGLAEETQYF
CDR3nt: TGTGCCAGCAGCCCTGGACTAGCGGAAGAGACCCAGTACTTC

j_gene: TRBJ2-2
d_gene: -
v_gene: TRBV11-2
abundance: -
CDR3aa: CASSLLFSRANTGELFF
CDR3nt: TGTGCCAGCAGCTTACTGTTTTCGCGGGCTAACACCGGGGAGCTGTTTTTT

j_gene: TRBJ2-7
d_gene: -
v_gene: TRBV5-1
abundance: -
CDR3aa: CASSLTPTESYEQYF
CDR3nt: TGCGCCAGCAGCTTGACCCCGACAGAATCCTACGAGCAGTACTTC

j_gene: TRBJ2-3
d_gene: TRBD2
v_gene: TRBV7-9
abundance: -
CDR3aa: CASSLELAGGRLHTQYF
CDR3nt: TGTGCCAGCAGCTTAGAACTAGCGGGGGGGCGTCTACATACGCAGTATTTT

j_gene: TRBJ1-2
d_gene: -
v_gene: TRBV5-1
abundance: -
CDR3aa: CASSLARTAYGYTF
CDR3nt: TGCGCCAGCAGCTTGGCCAGGACAGCCTATGGCTACACCTTC

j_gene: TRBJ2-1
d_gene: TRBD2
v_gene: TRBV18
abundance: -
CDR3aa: CASSPPLAGGSEQFF
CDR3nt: TGTGCCAGCTCACCACCCCTAGCGGGGGGATCTGAGCAGTTCTTC

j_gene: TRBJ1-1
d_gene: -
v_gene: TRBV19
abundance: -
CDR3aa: CASSIDRNTEAFF
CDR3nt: TGTGCCAGTAGTATCGACAGGAACACTGAAGCTTTCTTT

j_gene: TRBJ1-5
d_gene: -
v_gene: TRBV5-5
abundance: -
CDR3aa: CASSFGHPGGQPQHF
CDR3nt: TGTGCCAGCAGCTTCGGACACCCGGGGGGTCAGCCCCAGCATTTT

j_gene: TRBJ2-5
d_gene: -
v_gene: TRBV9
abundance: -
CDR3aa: CASSVEDWEVETQYF
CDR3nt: TGTGCCAGCAGCGTGGAGGACTGGGAGGTAGAGACCCAGTACTTC

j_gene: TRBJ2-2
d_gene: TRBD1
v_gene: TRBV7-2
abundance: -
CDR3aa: CASSFLGQGYTGELFF
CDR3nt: TGTGCCAGCAGCTTTCTGGGACAGGGGTACACCGGGGAGCTGTTTTTT

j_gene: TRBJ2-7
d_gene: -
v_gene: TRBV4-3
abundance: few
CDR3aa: CASSQDPEGEQYF
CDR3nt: TGCGCCAGCAGCCAAGACCCCGAGGGCGAGCAGTACTTC

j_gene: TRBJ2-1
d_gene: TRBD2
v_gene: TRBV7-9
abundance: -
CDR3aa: CASSRVLASGSSYNEQFF
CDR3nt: TGTGCCAGCAGCCGAGTCTTGGCTAGCGGGAGCTCCTACAATGAGCAGTTCTTC

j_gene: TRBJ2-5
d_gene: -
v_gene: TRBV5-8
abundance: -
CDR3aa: CASSRGGRGPQKTQYF
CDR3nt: TGTGCCAGCAGCCGAGGCGGCAGGGGCCCCCAAAAGACCCAGTACTTC

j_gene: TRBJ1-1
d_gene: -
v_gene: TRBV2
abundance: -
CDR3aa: CASSEEPYTEAFF
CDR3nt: TGTGCCAGCAGTGAGGAGCCATACACTGAAGCTTTCTTT

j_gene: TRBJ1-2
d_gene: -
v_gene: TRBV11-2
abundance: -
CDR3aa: CASSLSAGVEWGYTF
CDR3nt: TGTGCCAGCAGCTTATCGGCAGGGGTGGAATGGGGCTACACCTTC

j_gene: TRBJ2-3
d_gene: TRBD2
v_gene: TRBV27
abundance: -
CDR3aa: CASSFGLAGRTSTDTQYF
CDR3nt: TGTGCCAGCAGTTTCGGACTAGCGGGGCGAACTAGCACAGATACGCAGTATTTT

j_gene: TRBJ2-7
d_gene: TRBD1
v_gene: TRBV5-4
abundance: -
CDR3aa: CASSLGQGRSYEQYF
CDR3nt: TGTGCCAGCAGCTTGGGACAGGGAAGGTCCTACGAGCAGTACTTC

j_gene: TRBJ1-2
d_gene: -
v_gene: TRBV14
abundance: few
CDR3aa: CASSQWGRGTTYGYTF
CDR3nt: TGTGCCAGCAGCCAATGGGGTCGAGGGACAACCTATGGCTACACCTTC

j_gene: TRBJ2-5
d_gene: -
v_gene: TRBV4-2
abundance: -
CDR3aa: CASSQVGSIRETQYF
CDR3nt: TGTGCCAGCAGCCAAGTCGGGAGTATTCGAGAGACCCAGTACTTC

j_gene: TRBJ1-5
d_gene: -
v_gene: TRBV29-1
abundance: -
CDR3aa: CSVDGGEVNQPQHF
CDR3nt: TGCAGCGTTGATGGAGGGGAAGTCAATCAGCCCCAGCATTTT

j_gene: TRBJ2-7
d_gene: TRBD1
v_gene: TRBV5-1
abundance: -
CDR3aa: CASRVTGGAGEQYF
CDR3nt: TGCGCCAGCAGAGTCACAGGGGGCGCAGGGGAGCAGTACTTC

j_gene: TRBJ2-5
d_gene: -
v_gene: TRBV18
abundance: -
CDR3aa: CASSPRGGRETQYF
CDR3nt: TGTGCCAGCTCACCACGCGGGGGCCGGGAGACCCAGTACTTC

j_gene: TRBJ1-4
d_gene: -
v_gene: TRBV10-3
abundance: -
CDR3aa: CAISKRKTGATNEKLFF
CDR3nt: TGTGCCATCAGTAAACGGAAAACAGGAGCAACTAATGAAAAACTGTTTTTT

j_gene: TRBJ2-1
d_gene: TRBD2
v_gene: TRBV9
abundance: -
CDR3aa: CASSVEGSGRREQFF
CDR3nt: TGTGCCAGCAGCGTAGAAGGTAGCGGGAGACGTGAGCAGTTCTTC

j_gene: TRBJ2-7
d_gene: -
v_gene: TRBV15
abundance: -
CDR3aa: CATSKGNYEQYF
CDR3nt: TGTGCCACCAGCAAGGGGAACTACGAGCAGTACTTC

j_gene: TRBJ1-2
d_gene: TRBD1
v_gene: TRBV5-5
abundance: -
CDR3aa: CASSLIPPVEGARGYTF
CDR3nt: TGTGCCAGCAGCTTGATTCCACCGGTGGAGGGGGCGCGGGGCTACACCTTC

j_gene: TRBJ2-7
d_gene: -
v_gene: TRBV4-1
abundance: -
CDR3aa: CASSQAPIGSNYEQYF
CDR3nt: TGCGCCAGCAGCCAAGCCCCGATCGGGAGTAACTACGAGCAGTACTTC

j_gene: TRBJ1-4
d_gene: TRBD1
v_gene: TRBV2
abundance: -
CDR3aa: CASSEGDRGEKLFF
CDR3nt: TGTGCCAGCAGTGAAGGTGACAGGGGTGAAAAACTGTTTTTT

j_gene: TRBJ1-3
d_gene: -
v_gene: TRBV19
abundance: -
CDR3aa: CASSRPGTGNTIYF
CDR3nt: TGTGCCAGTAGTCGTCCGGGGACTGGAAACACCATATATTTT

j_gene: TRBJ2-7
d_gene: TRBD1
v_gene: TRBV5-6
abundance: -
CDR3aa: CASTFVGTGDEQYF
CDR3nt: TGTGCCAGCACCTTTGTAGGGACAGGGGACGAGCAGTACTTC

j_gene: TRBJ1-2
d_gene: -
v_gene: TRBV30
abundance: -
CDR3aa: CAWSEENTGGIYGYTF
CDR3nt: TGTGCCTGGAGTGAGGAGAATACGGGGGGCATCTATGGCTACACCTTC

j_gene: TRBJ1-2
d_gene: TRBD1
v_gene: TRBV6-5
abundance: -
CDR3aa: CASTDSTGGAYGYTF
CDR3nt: TGTGCCAGCACCGACTCGACAGGGGGCGCATATGGCTACACCTTC

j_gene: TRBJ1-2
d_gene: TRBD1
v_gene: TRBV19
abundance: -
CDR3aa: CASSIGTGAFEGYTF
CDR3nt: TGTGCCAGTAGTATAGGGACAGGAGCGTTTGAAGGCTACACCTTC

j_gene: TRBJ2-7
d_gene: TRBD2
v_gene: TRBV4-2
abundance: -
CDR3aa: CASSQDSSGGSYEQYF
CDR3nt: TGTGCCAGCAGCCAAGATTCTAGCGGGGGGTCCTACGAGCAGTACTTC

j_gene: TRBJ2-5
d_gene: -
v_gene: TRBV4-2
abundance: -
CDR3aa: CASTQHGRETQYF
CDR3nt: TGTGCCAGCACCCAGCACGGGAGAGAGACCCAGTACTTC

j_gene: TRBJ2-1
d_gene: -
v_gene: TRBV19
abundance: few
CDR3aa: CASSQTGFEQFF
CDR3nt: TGTGCCAGTAGCCAGACAGGTTTTGAGCAGTTCTTC

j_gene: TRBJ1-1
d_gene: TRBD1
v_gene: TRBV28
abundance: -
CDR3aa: CASILEGQANTEAFF
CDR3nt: TGTGCCAGCATCCTTGAGGGACAGGCGAACACTGAAGCTTTCTTT

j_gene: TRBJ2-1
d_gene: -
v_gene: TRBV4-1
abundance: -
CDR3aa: CASSQGGSSYNEQFF
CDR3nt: TGCGCCAGCAGCCAAGGAGGAAGCTCCTACAATGAGCAGTTCTTC

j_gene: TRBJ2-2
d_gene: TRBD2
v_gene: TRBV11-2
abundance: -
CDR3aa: CASSRTSGYTGELFF
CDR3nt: TGTGCCAGCAGCCGGACTAGCGGGTACACCGGGGAGCTGTTTTTT